This TCR beta chain was obtained from a study of cytomegalovirus exposure and HLA in healthy donors. Study at large: Genotyping of 398 donors showed that around 85% belonged to the Caucasian-associated ancestry cluster.

In the PCR, 60 Vbeta and 13 Jbeta primers were used. Data came from immunoSEQ multiplex PCR; TCRdb stores just in-frame clones and leaves some out. The sample has approximately 160,000 clones; approximately 80% are singletons. Study findings and constraints: The study recorded 164 TCR beta chains that were cytomegalovirus-associated. Among immune exposure information, only CMV serostatus was available. Later analysis identified a missense DCLRE1C variant that was linked to TCR beta V- and J-gene trimming.

This clone was seen only a few times. What it recognizes is unknown. From germline, CDR1 is SEHNR and CDR2 FQNEAQ (reference sequence). The V and J ends lost 3 bases and 0 bases, in that order; junction bases with no gene match: 3. The CDR3 runs 16 residues. What was sequenced was PBMCs. The chain employs TRBV7-9 and TRBJ2-7; 12 bases are shared with TRBD2. The TCR sequence derives from a woman aged 40 to 55 in good health and CMV-seropositive. DNA for the CDR3: TGTGCCAGCAGCTTGGGACTAGCGGGCTCCTCCTACGAGCAGTACTTC. Its translation: CASSLGLAGSSYEQYF.